These 30 T cell receptor beta chains were sequenced from one sample in a study of shared T cell receptors in the human thymus. The protocol was immunoSEQ multiplex PCR, while the TCRdb copy is restricted to in-frame clones and leaves out a portion. Among 500,000 to 550,000 clones listed, about 84% were seen once. The sample was also reused in another study, on human thymus T cells.

Sequencing input: thymocytes. The receptors were sampled from a boy in the first two years of life with a congenital heart defect.

The chain has TRBV28 and TRBJ2-7; 8 bases fit TRBD1. The CDR3 sequence is 16 residues long. Trimming cost V 7 bases and J 4 bases; bases outside gene matches: 15. From germline, CDR1 is MDHEN and CDR2 SYDVKM. The CDR3 loop reads CASTPSKAGGAYEQYF. CDR3 bases: TGTGCCAGCACCCCCTCCAAGGCAGGGGGCGCGTACGAGCAGTACTTC.

This chain joins TRBV7-9 and TRBJ2-5, with 7 bases matching TRBD1. V shed 1 base, J shed 2 bases, and the junction held 7 bases outside the gene matches. CDR1 is SEHNR, CDR2 FQNEAQ, per germline (reference sequence). The CDR3 is 16 amino acids. In nucleotides, the CDR3 is TGTGCCAGCAGCTTAGGGGGCTCGGGACAGCAAGAGACCCAGTACTTC. Residues: CASSLGGSGQQETQYF.

V gene TRBV7-9 combines with J gene TRBJ2-1, with 7 nucleotides matching TRBD2. The CDR3 totals 13 residues. CDR1 SEHNR and CDR2 FQNEAQ come from the germline V gene (reference sequence). The J segment lost 9 bases and the V segment lost 5 bases, leaving 7 bases of the junction unmatched. The CDR3 DNA sequence: TGTGCCAGCAGCCCCGGGGGGATTGGTGAGCAGTTCTTC. Amino acid sequence: CASSPGGIGEQFF. Based on the CDR3 plus reference TRBV7-9 and TRBJ2-1, the full variable domain is DTGVSQNPRHKITKRGQNVTFRCDPISEHNRLYWYRQTLGQGPEFLTYFQNEAQLEKSRLLSDRFSAERPKGSFSTLEIQRTEQGDSAMYLCASSPGGIGEQFFGPGTRLTVL.

The genes are TRBV10-3 and TRBJ2-3, with 10 bases aligning to TRBD2. J gave up 3 bases and V 6 bases, and 6 bases lay outside the gene matches. CDR1 and CDR2 (germline): ENHRY, SYGVKD. The CDR3 is 15 amino acids. This chain's CDR3 is CAIRAAGGRTDTQYF. The DNA for the CDR3 is TGTGCCATCAGAGCAGCGGGAGGGAGGACAGATACGCAGTATTTT.

Note on this clone: One junction end does not reproduce the germline sequence, and a read error may be involved. This chain joins TRBV6-5 and TRBJ2-1; possible D gene TRBD2, 6 bases. The length of the CDR3 is 12 residues. Germline values: CDR1 MNHEY, CDR2 SVGAGI. The CDR3 region has the DNA TGTGCCGGCAGTCCCGACGGGGGTGAGCAGTTCTTC. Its translation: CAGSPDGGEQFF.

The chain uses TRBV15 and TRBJ1-2; D might be TRBD1 (5 bases). CDR1 LNHNV and CDR2 YYDKDF come from the germline V gene (reference sequence). The CDR3 loop spans 17 amino acids. Trimming stripped 5 bases from V and 0 bases from J, with 19 bases between. The CDR3 DNA reads TGTGCCACCAGCTCACCCTGGGGGGAACACTCTAACTATGGCTACACCTTC. This translates into CATSSPWGEHSNYGYTF.

This clone was counted between two and nine times. The rearrangement joins TRBV14 to TRBJ1-2; TRBD1 matches at 7 bases. The germline CDR1 and CDR2 sequences are SGHDN and FVKESK. The CDR3 covers 15 residues. The V and J ends lost 1 base and 2 bases, in that order; junction bases with no gene match: 4. The CDR3 DNA is TGTGCCAGCAGCCAAGGGACAGGAGACAACTATGGCTACACCTTC. Protein sequence: CASSQGTGDNYGYTF.

This clone has just one count. V gene TRBV12-2 combines with J gene TRBJ2-2; the D call TRBD2 from the table was never checked on the DNA. TRBV12-2 is a recognized pseudogene. This CDR3 is built from 16 residues. CDR3 bases: TGTGCAAGTCGCTTAGGCAGGACTAGCCCCACCGGGGAGCTGTTTTTT. Its protein is CASRLGRTSPTGELFF.

This chain links TRBV29-1 with TRBJ1-1; no reliable D call. CDR1 is SQVTM and CDR2 is ANQGSEA in the germline V gene. This CDR3 contains 14 residues. The ends were cut back, 2 bases at V and 6 bases at J, with 16 bases in the middle. CDR3 loop: CSVEPTAGSPEAFF. The CDR3 coding sequence is TGCAGCGTTGAACCTACGGCGGGGTCCCCTGAAGCTTTCTTT.

CDR3 sequence reads: CSVEVQGKDNEQFF. In nucleotides, the CDR3 is TGCAGCGTTGAAGTACAGGGAAAGGATAATGAGCAGTTCTTC. This sequence joins TRBV29-1 and TRBJ2-1; D possibly corresponds to TRBD1 (6 bases). V lost 1 base, J lost 7 bases, and 14 bases lay in between. The CDR3 contains 14 residues. Germline CDR1 is SQVTM and CDR2 is ANQGSEA.

This chain uses TRBV7-2 with TRBJ1-5; 12 bases line up with TRBD1. The V and J ends lost 4 bases and 1 base, in that order; junction bases with no gene match: 8. Germline V gene data show CDR1 as SGHTA and CDR2 as FQGNSA. The CDR3 runs to 18 residues. CDR3 in amino acids: CASSCMPGQGASNQPQHF. Here the CDR3 DNA reads TGTGCCAGCAGCTGTATGCCGGGACAGGGGGCGAGCAATCAGCCCCAGCATTTT.

The rearrangement joins TRBV6-5 to TRBJ1-1, with 8 bases fitting TRBD1. CDR1 and CDR2 (germline): MNHEY, SVGAGI. CDR3 length: 14 residues. V was pared by 4 bases and J by 4 bases, with 5 bases of the junction left unmatched. The CDR3 region has the DNA TGTGCCAGCAGTTTCACCACAGGGGGCACTGAAGCTTTCTTT. Encoded protein: CASSFTTGGTEAFF.

V usage is TRBV25-1 and J usage is TRBJ2-3; 7 bases are shared with TRBD1. Trimming took 1 base from V and 2 from J; bases not matched to a gene: 9. Germline V gene data show CDR1 as MGHDK and CDR2 as SYGVNS. The CDR3 covers 17 residues. CDR3 bases: TGTGCCAGCAGTGAATTCTACAGGGGTTCACACACAGATACGCAGTATTTT. This gives the protein CASSEFYRGSHTDTQYF.

This chain uses TRBV6-6 with TRBJ2-1; tentative D call: TRBD2 (6 bases). The CDR3 is made up of 13 amino acids. Trimming stripped 6 bases from V and 8 bases from J, with 14 bases between. Per germline, CDR1 MNHNY and CDR2 SVGAGI (reference sequence). CDR3 region: CASRPGSGYEQFF. DNA of the CDR3: TGTGCCAGCAGGCCCGGGAGTGGATATGAGCAGTTCTTC.

This chain links TRBV29-1 with TRBJ2-1, with D possibly matching TRBD2 (5 bases). Germline V CDR1 and CDR2: SQVTM, ANQGSEA. V was clipped by 4 bases and J by 4 bases, with 11 bases between them. The CDR3 has 13 amino acids. The CDR3 protein is CSVGAGEYNEQFF. CDR3 DNA: TGCAGCGTTGGGGCCGGGGAGTACAATGAGCAGTTCTTC.

The chain recombines TRBV27 with TRBJ2-1, with D perhaps matching TRBD2 (5 bases). Germline lookup yields CDR1 MNHEY and CDR2 SMNVEV (reference sequence). This CDR3 has 11 amino acids. V lost 6 bases to trimming and J lost 7 bases, with 7 bases between them. CDR3 in DNA: TGTGCCAGCAGGAAGCGGAATGAGCAGTTCTTC. Translated: CASRKRNEQFF.

The rearrangement joins TRBV30 to TRBJ2-3, with D possibly matching TRBD2 (6 bases). Trimming removed 0 bases from V and 3 bases from J, with 16 bases in between. The CDR3 has 16 residues. From germline, CDR1 is GTSNPN and CDR2 SVGIG (reference sequence). The CDR3 spells CAWSVLGRGPTDTQYF. The CDR3 DNA reads TGTGCCTGGAGTGTACTCGGGAGAGGTCCGACAGATACGCAGTATTTT.

This chain uses TRBV10-2 with TRBJ2-2; 7 bases match TRBD2. This CDR3 contains 18 residues. Trimming cost V 4 bases and J 5 bases; bases outside gene matches: 16. Germline V gene data show CDR1 as WSHSY and CDR2 as SAAADI. The CDR3 sequence is CASSGPFYGRARTGELFF. The DNA of the CDR3 is TGCGCCAGCAGTGGACCATTTTATGGGAGGGCGAGAACCGGGGAGCTGTTTTTT.

The chain couples TRBV9 to TRBJ2-3; TRBD2 might be the D (6 bases). V lost 0 bases and J 1 base, leaving 12 bases between the germline ends. In germline, CDR1 is SGDLS, CDR2 YYNGEE. This CDR3 has 16 residues. This CDR3 is CASSVGGDPGTDTQYF. The DNA of the CDR3 is TGTGCCAGCAGCGTAGGGGGGGACCCTGGCACAGATACGCAGTATTTT.

The J gene is TRBJ2-1, the V gene TRBV9; weak D call: TRBD2 (5 bases). Germline lookup yields CDR1 SGDLS and CDR2 YYNGEE. The CDR3 runs to 17 residues. Trimming stripped 0 bases from V and 0 bases from J, with 13 bases between. CDR3 nucleotides: TGTGCCAGCAGCGTAGCGAGAGGGCCCAGCTCCTACAATGAGCAGTTCTTC. Translated, it gives CASSVARGPSSYNEQFF.

A single count supports this clone. The chain recombines TRBV2 with TRBJ2-3; 10 bases line up with TRBD2. CDR1 is SNHLY and CDR2 is FYNNEI in the germline V gene. V shed 3 bases, J shed 6 bases, and the junction held 18 bases outside the gene matches. The CDR3 is 19 residues long. This CDR3 is CASSDRARWSGRVRDTQYF. CDR3 coding DNA: TGTGCCAGCAGTGACCGAGCAAGATGGAGCGGGAGGGTCAGGGATACGCAGTATTTT.

This chain joins TRBV27 and TRBJ2-3; D remains unclear. The V end was cut by 8 bases, the J end by 1 base, with 22 bases between. Germline lookup yields CDR1 MNHEY and CDR2 SMNVEV (reference sequence). The CDR3 runs to 17 residues. In DNA form, the CDR3 reads TGTGCCAGCGGCTCAAATTCCGCCGGGTGGGGCACAGATACGCAGTATTTT. Its protein product is CASGSNSAGWGTDTQYF.

On this clone: One end of the junction fails to match germline, which may point to a read error. The sample carries other DNA sequences with the same CDR3. This chain links TRBV2 with TRBJ1-1; D is perhaps TRBD1 (6 bases). The CDR3 has 13 amino acids. Per germline, CDR1 SNHLY and CDR2 FYNNEI. CDR3 sequence: CASYPQGFTEAFF. CDR3 DNA sequence: TGTGCCAGCTACCCTCAGGGGTTCACTGAAGCTTTCTTC.

In its sample, this clone was seen a few times. The chain recombines TRBV19 with TRBJ2-1; 7 positions agree with TRBD2. CDR3 length: 17 residues. Losses at the gene ends were 4 bases for V and 1 base for J; bases not matched to a gene: 10. Germline-derived CDR1 and CDR2 are LNHDA and SQIVND (reference sequence). The CDR3 sequence: CASSREGGTPSYNEQFF. Written as DNA, the CDR3 is TGTGCCAGTAGTAGGGAGGGAGGGACTCCATCCTACAATGAGCAGTTCTTC.

The V gene is TRBV5-8, the J gene TRBJ2-1; D unresolved. Germline V gives CDR1 SGHTS, CDR2 YDEGEE. V was trimmed by 4 bases and J by 4 bases, leaving 12 bases between them. The CDR3 extends over 14 amino acids. The CDR3 here is CASSRYGSYNEQFF. The CDR3 DNA reads as TGTGCCAGCAGCAGATACGGGTCGTACAATGAGCAGTTCTTC.

The table lists this clone with a count of one. This CDR3 reads CASSQGRASGARGSGANVLTF. CDR3 coding DNA: TGTGCCAGCAGCCAGGGGAGGGCTAGCGGGGCCAGGGGCTCTGGGGCCAACGTCCTGACTTTC. This chain links TRBV4-2 with TRBJ2-6; 9 positions match TRBD2. CDR3 size: 21 residues. Germline V gives CDR1 LGHNA, CDR2 YNFKEQ. With 3 bases clipped from V and 0 bases from J, the junction kept 15 bases outside the gene matches.

CDR3: CASSIRTSGEQFF. The CDR3 region has the DNA TGTGCCAGCAGCATACGGACTAGCGGGGAGCAGTTCTTC. This chain joins TRBV9 and TRBJ2-1; 11 bases are shared with TRBD2. This CDR3 contains 13 residues. Germline CDR1 and CDR2: SGDLS and YYNGEE. With 4 bases clipped from V and 10 bases from J, the junction kept 4 bases outside the gene matches.

The chain is built from TRBV27 and TRBJ2-7; TRBD1 aligns across 12 bases. Unmatched junction bases numbered 8, after V lost 5 bases and J lost 3 bases. This CDR3 contains 16 residues. Germline V gene data show CDR1 as MNHEY and CDR2 as SMNVEV (reference sequence). This CDR3 reads CASSLEGTGGVYEQYF. The CDR3 DNA follows: TGTGCCAGCAGTCTGGAAGGGACAGGGGGCGTCTACGAGCAGTACTTC.

The chain is built from TRBV19 and TRBJ1-2; 7 bases align to TRBD1. The CDR3 loop spans 14 amino acids. Germline CDR1 and CDR2: LNHDA and SQIVND (reference sequence). The junction had 9 bases not matched to a gene; V was cut back by 5 bases and J by 6 bases. CDR3 amino acids: CASSFLRDSNGYTF. CDR3 DNA: TGTGCCAGTAGTTTTCTTCGGGACAGCAATGGCTACACCTTC.

This chain uses TRBV19 with TRBJ2-2; 9 nucleotides align to TRBD1. Trimming cost V 4 bases and J 0 bases; bases outside gene matches: 12. The CDR3 totals 19 residues. The V gene's germline CDR1 is LNHDA and CDR2 SQIVND (reference sequence). This CDR3 is CASSRIPGQGNTNTGELFF. DNA of the CDR3: TGTGCCAGTAGTAGAATCCCGGGACAGGGTAATACGAACACCGGGGAGCTGTTTTTT.